The 14 T cell receptor beta chains below were found in one sample sequenced in a study of OX40 agonist ivuxolimab in advanced cancers. TCRdb's table, derived via immunoSEQ multiplex PCR, lists solely in-frame clones and lacks some. This table has 55,000 to 85,000 clones, about 90% appearing once. The sample in question was CD4+ or CD8+ T cells sorted from blood, obtained in a trial of the OX40 agonist ivuxolimab. These receptors originate from an adult with an advanced solid tumor such as melanoma, head and neck, liver or kidney cancer.

The gene calls are TRBV9 and TRBJ2-3, with D perhaps matching TRBD2 (5 bases). The V and J ends lost 2 bases and 0 bases respectively, with 13 bases between them. This CDR3 is 16 amino acids long. Looked up from germline, CDR1 is SGDLS and CDR2 is YYNGEE. The DNA of the CDR3 is TGTGCCAGCAGCGTCGGAAGCGGTACTAGCACAGATACGCAGTATTTT. Translation gives CASSVGSGTSTDTQYF.

V gene TRBV6-1 combines with J gene TRBJ2-3; D is undetermined. The CDR3 length is 13 residues. The V gene's germline CDR1 is MNHNS and CDR2 SASEGT. Trimming left V 2 bases short and J 1 base short, with 4 bases between. The CDR3: CASSERGTDTQYF. The CDR3 nucleotides read TGTGCCAGCAGTGAACGTGGCACAGATACGCAGTATTTT.

The CDR3 loop reads CASSVVGTGYYGYTF. The CDR3 DNA sequence: TGTGCCAGCAGCGTAGTCGGGACAGGCTACTATGGCTACACCTTC. This chain uses TRBV9 with TRBJ1-2; 8 positions agree with TRBD1. The CDR3 is made up of 15 amino acids. After removal of 0 bases from V and 3 bases from J, the junction contained 4 bases not matched to a gene. CDR1 and CDR2 (germline): SGDLS, YYNGEE.

V usage is TRBV5-1 and J usage is TRBJ1-5; D call uncertain. Trimming cost V 0 bases and J 3 bases, with 7 bases left between them. CDR1 is SGHRS, CDR2 YFSETQ, per germline. CDR3 length: 14 residues. The CDR3 here is CASSLESLNQPQHF. The CDR3 coding sequence is TGCGCCAGCAGCTTGGAGAGCCTCAATCAGCCCCAGCATTTT. Based on the CDR3 plus reference TRBV5-1 and TRBJ1-5, the full variable domain is KAGVTQTPRYLIKTRGQQVTLSCSPISGHRSVSWYQQTPGQGLQFLFEYFSETQRNKGNFPGRFSGRQFSNSRSEMNVSTLELGDSALYLCASSLESLNQPQHFGDGTRLSIL.

The rearrangement uses TRBV5-4 and TRBJ1-5; D unresolved. Trimming stripped 0 bases from V and 5 bases from J, with 6 bases between. The germline CDR1 and CDR2 sequences are SGHNT and YYREEE (reference sequence). The CDR3 loop spans 13 amino acids. The CDR3 loop reads CASSLDGDQPQHF. Here the CDR3 DNA reads TGTGCCAGCAGCTTGGATGGGGATCAGCCCCAGCATTTT. The whole variable domain, filled in from reference TRBV5-4 and TRBJ1-5, reads ETGVTQSPTHLIKTRGQQVTLRCSSQSGHNTVSWYQQALGQGPQFIFQYYREEENGRGNFPPRFSGLQFPNYSSELNVNALELDDSALYLCASSLDGDQPQHFGDGTRLSIL.

The chain recombines TRBV6-5 with TRBJ2-1; 7 positions match TRBD2. CDR3 length: 15 amino acids. Germline V gives CDR1 MNHEY, CDR2 SVGAGI. With V trimmed by 2 bases and J by 2 bases, 3 bases remained unmatched. The CDR3 is CASSYGLAAYNEQFF. CDR3 DNA: TGTGCCAGCAGTTACGGCCTAGCGGCCTACAATGAGCAGTTCTTC.

This chain connects TRBV27 to TRBJ2-1, with D perhaps assigned TRBD1 or TRBD2 (5 bases each). The CDR3 covers 15 residues. V was clipped by 6 bases and J by 5 bases, with 17 bases between them. CDR1 MNHEY and CDR2 SMNVEV come from the germline V gene (reference sequence). CDR3 DNA sequence: TGTGCCAGCAGCATAAGGTGGGGGTCAGACAATGAGCAGTTCTTC. This codes for CASSIRWGSDNEQFF.

The chain recombines TRBV14 with TRBJ1-4; D is unclear. V shed 0 bases and J shed 4 bases, with 12 bases lying between them. Germline-derived CDR1 and CDR2 are SGHDN and FVKESK. The CDR3 extends over 16 amino acids. CDR3 nucleotide sequence: TGTGCCAGCAGCCAAGAAATGGGCAGGATTAATGAAAAACTGTTTTTT. Translating it yields CASSQEMGRINEKLFF.

This clone has a single count. The chain recombines TRBV7-6 with TRBJ2-5, with D perhaps matching TRBD1 (5 bases). V lost 2 bases and J 4 bases, leaving 5 bases between the germline ends. The CDR3 has 12 amino acids. Germline assignment: CDR1 SGHVS and CDR2 FNYEAQ. The CDR3 region has the DNA TGTGCCAGCAGCTTAAGGGGAGAGACCCAGTACTTC. Translation: CASSLRGETQYF.

The chain carries TRBV27 and TRBJ1-1; 7 bases are a match to TRBD1. The trim removed 5 bases at V and 4 bases at J, leaving 7 bases unmatched. The CDR3 has 14 amino acids. Per the germline V gene, CDR1 is MNHEY and CDR2 is SMNVEV (reference sequence). In DNA, the CDR3 is TGTGCCAGCAGTCCACAGGGGATAGGCACTGAAGCTTTCTTT. Its protein product is CASSPQGIGTEAFF.

The sample holds one count of this clone. The gene calls are TRBV5-1 and TRBJ2-1, with 14 bases that match TRBD2. V dropped 0 bases and J dropped 6; count of bases not matched to a gene: 2. The germline V gene has CDR1 SGHRS and CDR2 YFSETQ. The CDR3 consists of 16 residues. The CDR3 reads CASSLETSGRGNEQFF. The CDR3, as DNA: TGCGCCAGCAGCTTGGAGACTAGCGGGAGGGGCAATGAGCAGTTCTTC.

This sequence joins TRBV18 and TRBJ2-1; D is perhaps TRBD1 (6 bases). V was cut by 2 bases and J by 3 bases, with 11 bases left in between. Germline lookup yields CDR1 KGHSH and CDR2 LQKENI. CDR3 size: 15 residues. CDR3: CASSPSRTVYNEQFF. CDR3 nucleotides: TGTGCCAGCTCACCATCGAGGACAGTCTACAATGAGCAGTTCTTC.

This clone was seen once. The chain has TRBV6-6 and TRBJ2-2, with no clear D. Germline V gene data show CDR1 as MNHNY and CDR2 as SVGAGI (reference sequence). The CDR3 runs 16 residues. Trimming left V 4 bases short and J 1 base short, with 13 bases between. DNA for the CDR3: TGTGCCAGCAGTTCCCCCGCCAGCCAGAACACCGGGGAGCTGTTTTTT. Amino acid sequence: CASSSPASQNTGELFF.

This chain joins TRBV6-6 and TRBJ2-7, with D tentatively TRBD2 (6 bases). The V end was cut by 5 bases, the J end by 2 bases, with 16 bases between. This CDR3 has 15 residues. CDR1 is MNHNY and CDR2 is SVGAGI in the germline V gene (reference sequence). CDR3 sequence: CASSLMEGPPYEQYF. CDR3 DNA sequence: TGTGCCAGCAGTCTTATGGAGGGGCCCCCCTACGAGCAGTACTTC.